A single sample gave rise to the 20 T cell receptor beta chains below, sequenced in a study of OX40 agonist ivuxolimab in advanced cancers. The method was immunoSEQ multiplex PCR; TCRdb's version includes in-frame clones alone and lacks a portion of them. The data hold roughly 80,000 clones, with more than 90% observed a single time. The specimen comprised CD4+ or CD8+ T cells sorted from blood, sampled in a trial of the OX40 agonist ivuxolimab. These receptors were taken from an adult with an advanced solid tumor such as melanoma, head and neck, liver or kidney cancer.

This rearrangement joins TRBV7-9 to TRBJ2-1; the D call may be TRBD1 or TRBD2 (7 bases each). Germline V CDR1 and CDR2: SEHNR, FQNEAQ (reference sequence). V dropped 4 bases and J dropped 8 bases, with 15 bases sitting between them. The CDR3 contains 14 residues. The CDR3 loop reads CASSSVQGRDEQFF. The CDR3 DNA reads TGTGCCAGCAGCTCGGTACAGGGGAGGGATGAGCAGTTCTTC.

This sequence joins TRBV29-1 and TRBJ2-7, with 11 bases aligning to TRBD1. V trimming: 0 bases; J trimming: 5 bases; junction bases outside the gene matches: 6. CDR3 length equals 15 residues. From germline, CDR1 is SQVTM and CDR2 ANQGSEA. The CDR3 spells CSVEDKGQGANEQYF. CDR3 nucleotides: TGCAGCGTTGAAGATAAAGGACAGGGGGCAAACGAGCAGTACTTC.

V is TRBV2 and J is TRBJ1-5; D uncertain. V was cut by 3 bases and J by 5 bases, with 5 bases left in between. The CDR3 runs to 12 residues. Germline lookup yields CDR1 SNHLY and CDR2 FYNNEI. The CDR3, as DNA: TGTGCCAGCAGTGAGGAGTATCAGCCCCAGCATTTT. Amino acids: CASSEEYQPQHF.

This clone was found once. This sequence joins TRBV18 and TRBJ1-1; D ambiguous. The V gene's germline CDR1 is KGHSH and CDR2 LQKENI. V lost 3 bases and J lost 4, with 9 bases in between. The CDR3 is 13 amino acids. CDR3 sequence: CASSPDLITEAFF. Here the CDR3 DNA reads TGTGCCAGCTCACCGGACTTGATCACTGAAGCTTTCTTT.

Remarks on this clone: The sample carries other DNA sequences with the same CDR3. The genes are TRBV28 and TRBJ1-2; a weak D match, TRBD1 (6 bases). The germline gives CDR1 MDHEN, CDR2 SYDVKM. The CDR3 has 15 residues. Trimming stripped 3 bases from V and 3 bases from J, with 14 bases between. CDR3 loop: CASSFETGGDYGYTF. CDR3 coding DNA: TGTGCCAGCAGTTTCGAGACGGGGGGCGACTATGGCTACACCTTC.

This chain links TRBV6-1 with TRBJ1-3; possible D gene TRBD1, 5 bases. Trimming took off 3 bases at V and 4 bases at J, with 7 bases between the two ends. CDR3 size: 13 residues. Per the germline V gene, CDR1 is MNHNS and CDR2 is SASEGT. In DNA, the CDR3 is TGTGCCAGCAGTGAGGGGCTCGGAAACACCATATATTTT. Protein product: CASSEGLGNTIYF.

The V and J genes are TRBV28 and TRBJ1-3; D ambiguous. V gave up 6 bases and J gave up 0 bases, with 9 bases separating them. Germline V gene sequence: CDR1 MDHEN, CDR2 SYDVKM. The CDR3 extends over 14 amino acids. This CDR3 reads CASSWEYSGNTIYF. The CDR3 DNA reads as TGTGCCAGCAGCTGGGAATACTCTGGAAACACCATATATTTT.

This chain connects TRBV7-9 to TRBJ1-4; D is unclear. CDR3 size: 14 residues. The V gene's germline CDR1 is SEHNR and CDR2 FQNEAQ (reference sequence). The germline V and J ends were trimmed by 7 bases and 10 bases, with 19 bases remaining between them. As DNA, the CDR3 is TGTGCCAGCAAAGGTATAGCGGCGACTGGAAAACTGTTTTTT. This encodes CASKGIAATGKLFF.

The CDR3 DNA reads TGTGCCAGCAGCTTCCCCGCCAGGGGCGAGCAGTTCTTC. Translating gives CASSFPARGEQFF. The chain recombines TRBV28 with TRBJ2-1; a weak D match, TRBD1 (6 bases). CDR1 is MDHEN and CDR2 is SYDVKM in the germline V gene. The length of the CDR3 is 13 residues. V lost 6 bases and J lost 10, with 16 bases in between.

The chain links TRBV2 to TRBJ2-5, with TRBD1 identical over 7 bases. V lost 4 bases to trimming and J lost 4 bases; unmatched junction nucleotides: 6. The germline gives CDR1 SNHLY, CDR2 FYNNEI. CDR3 length: 14 residues. The CDR3: CASSATTGRETQYF. In DNA, the CDR3 is TGTGCCAGCAGTGCTACGACAGGGCGAGAGACCCAGTACTTC.

The V gene is TRBV28, the J gene TRBJ2-1; D call uncertain. Trimming stripped 3 bases from V and 5 bases from J, with 2 bases between. The CDR3 contains 11 residues. Germline V CDR1 and CDR2: MDHEN, SYDVKM. CDR3 in amino acids: CASSFNNEQFF. The CDR3 DNA reads as TGTGCCAGCAGTTTTAACAATGAGCAGTTCTTC.

This chain uses TRBV5-8 with TRBJ2-3, with D hard to call. The ends were cut back, 2 bases at V and 2 bases at J, with 12 bases in the middle. The CDR3 runs 15 residues. Germline V lookup: CDR1 SGHTS, CDR2 YDEGEE. The CDR3, as DNA: TGTGCCAGCAGCTTAATCGGCGGATACACAGATACGCAGTATTTT. Protein: CASSLIGGYTDTQYF.

This clone appeared a single time. This rearrangement joins TRBV7-8 to TRBJ1-1, with D possibly matching TRBD1 (5 bases). Per germline, CDR1 SGHVS and CDR2 FQNEAQ. The CDR3 covers 13 residues. V lost 5 bases, J lost 2 bases, and 9 bases lay in between. The CDR3 region is CASSRWDNTEAFF. The CDR3 coding sequence is TGTGCCAGCAGCCGGTGGGACAACACTGAAGCTTTCTTT.

The rearrangement uses TRBV30 and TRBJ1-5; no definite D call. The CDR3 runs 15 residues. Germline V CDR1 and CDR2: GTSNPN, SVGIG (reference sequence). The germline V and J ends were trimmed by 0 bases and 4 bases, with 13 bases remaining between them. The CDR3 coding sequence is TGTGCCTGGAGTGTCTCTTCGGCCGCTAATCAGCCCCAGCATTTT. Residues: CAWSVSSAANQPQHF.

The chain couples TRBV11-3 to TRBJ2-1, with 12 bases fitting TRBD1. CDR3 length: 17 amino acids. With V trimmed by 5 bases and J by 5 bases, 10 bases remained unmatched. The germline V gene has CDR1 SGHNT and CDR2 YENEEA. The CDR3 protein is CASSPGAGTGGDNEQFF. In nucleotides, the CDR3 is TGTGCCAGCAGCCCGGGGGCCGGGACAGGGGGCGACAATGAGCAGTTCTTC.

The V and J genes are TRBV5-8 and TRBJ2-7, with D possibly TRBD1 on 7 matching bases. The V gene lost 1 base and the J gene lost 2 bases, with 13 bases spanning the gap. Germline CDR1 SGHTS, CDR2 YDEGEE. CDR3 length: 15 amino acids. The CDR3 DNA sequence: TGTGCCAGCAGCTTGCAGGACAGGACTACCTACGAGCAGTACTTC. This encodes CASSLQDRTTYEQYF.

This sequence joins TRBV28 and TRBJ2-7; D is possibly TRBD1 (9 bases). The length of the CDR3 is 18 residues. Germline CDR1 MDHEN, CDR2 SYDVKM. V shed 3 bases and J shed 5 bases, with 26 bases lying between them. This CDR3 reads CASSFVQGAAGGSHEQYF. CDR3 coding DNA: TGTGCCAGCAGTTTTGTACAGGGGGCGGCGGGAGGTAGTCACGAGCAGTACTTC. Full variable domain (remainder filled in from reference TRBV28 and TRBJ2-7): DVKVTQSSRYLVKRTGEKVFLECVQDMDHENMFWYRQDPGLGLRLIYFSYDVKMKEKGDIPEGYSVSREKKERFSLILESASTNQTSMYLCASSFVQGAAGGSHEQYFGPGTRLTVT.

The chain is built from TRBV15 and TRBJ2-5; D might be TRBD1 (5 bases). Germline V gene lookup returns CDR1 LNHNV and CDR2 YYDKDF (reference sequence). This CDR3 is built from 13 residues. V shed 4 bases and J shed 2 bases, with 8 bases lying between them. The CDR3 loop is CATSKGLQETQYF. DNA for the CDR3: TGTGCCACCAGCAAGGGGCTACAAGAGACCCAGTACTTC. The variable domain in full, with the rest retrieved from reference TRBV15 and TRBJ2-5, is DAMVIQNPRYQVTQFGKPVTLSCSQTLNHNVMYWYQQKSSQAPKLLFHYYDKDFNNEADTPDNFQSRRPNTSFCFLDIRSPGLGDTAMYLCATSKGLQETQYFGPGTRLLVL.

The chain combines TRBV7-9 with TRBJ1-5; TRBD1 matches 7 bases. Germline lookup yields CDR1 SEHNR and CDR2 FQNEAQ (reference sequence). The CDR3 runs to 14 residues. V gave up 4 bases and J gave up 3 bases; unmatched junction bases: 3. CDR3: CASSSQGDNQPQHF. CDR3 sequence (DNA): TGTGCCAGCAGCTCGCAGGGGGACAATCAGCCCCAGCATTTT.

The V and J genes are TRBV12-2 and TRBJ1-2. TRBV12-2 is flagged as a pseudogene. The CDR3 covers 14 residues. The CDR3 sequence: CASRPPYCNYGYTF. The CDR3 nucleotides are TGTGCAAGTCGCCCTCCGTACTGTAACTATGGCTACACCTTC.